These T cell receptor beta chains were read from a single sample in a study of blood T cell repertoires in COVID-19. TCRdb keeps only in-frame clones here, not all; method: immunoSEQ multiplex PCR. The repertoire holds approximately 91,000 clones, with around 80% as singletons. The sample consisted of peripheral blood. Source of these receptors: a man in his 70s with acute or convalescent COVID-19. Each CDR3 is given with its conserved first and last residue. D genes are given only for firm matches. Some rows have no size entry. The others give once, few or many, or a class for an expanded clone.

v_call	d_call	j_call	clone_size	cdr3_aa	cdr3_nt
TRBV28	.	TRBJ2-3	.	CASSLWSRSTDTQYF	TGTGCCAGCAGTTTATGGAGCCGTAGCACAGATACGCAGTATTTT
TRBV18	TRBD1	TRBJ2-1	once	CASSPGQSSYNEQFF	TGTGCCAGCTCACCGGGACAGTCCTCCTACAATGAGCAGTTCTTC
TRBV28	.	TRBJ1-2	.	CASSSPIIRGANYGYTF	TGTGCCAGCAGTTCCCCAATAATCAGGGGCGCTAACTATGGCTACACCTTC
TRBV30	TRBD1	TRBJ1-5	few	CAWTGGTGGHQPQHF	TGTGCCTGGACCGGTGGGACAGGGGGCCATCAGCCCCAGCATTTT
TRBV6-4	TRBD2	TRBJ2-3	.	CASSEVASGATDTQYF	TGTGCCAGCAGTGAGGTCGCTAGCGGGGCCACAGATACGCAGTATTTT
TRBV11-2	.	TRBJ1-1	.	CASSLGRIGAFF	TGTGCCAGCAGCTTAGGGCGGATCGGGGCTTTCTTT
TRBV27	.	TRBJ2-7	few	CASSPTTTYEQYF	TGTGCCAGCAGTCCGACGACAACCTACGAGCAGTACTTC
TRBV10-3	.	TRBJ1-1	.	CAISESAGENTEAFF	TGTGCCATCAGTGAGTCGGCAGGGGAAAACACTGAAGCTTTCTTT
TRBV3-1/TRBV3-2	TRBD2	TRBJ2-7	few	CASSQGVGLAINEQYF	TGTGCCAGCAGCCAAGGGGTCGGACTAGCGATCAACGAGCAGTACTTC
TRBV28	.	TRBJ2-5	.	CASRGVRTQETQYF	TGTGCCAGCAGAGGAGTGAGGACTCAAGAGACCCAGTACTTC
TRBV5-1	.	TRBJ1-1	.	CASSGQLNTEAFF	TGCGCCAGCAGCGGACAGTTGAACACTGAAGCTTTCTTT
TRBV6-6	.	TRBJ2-2	once	CASSSFYTGELFF	TGTGCCAGCAGTTCCTTCTACACCGGGGAGCTGTTTTTT
TRBV7-2	.	TRBJ2-7	few	CASGQAPTSQYF	TGTGCCAGCGGACAAGCTCCTACGAGCCAGTACTTC
TRBV5-1	.	TRBJ1-1	.	CASSPGHNTEAFF	TGCGCCAGCAGCCCGGGACATAACACTGAAGCTTTCTTT
TRBV2	TRBD1	TRBJ1-4	.	CASSEDRVGLF	TGTGCCAGCAGTGAGGACAGGGTGGGTCTTTTT
TRBV7-3	TRBD2	TRBJ2-1	.	CASSPMTSGRADEQFF	TGTGCCAGCAGCCCGATGACTAGCGGGAGGGCCGATGAGCAGTTCTTC
TRBV18	.	TRBJ1-1	.	CASSPQGLNTEAFF	TGTGCCAGCTCACCCCAGGGCCTGAACACTGAAGCTTTCTTT
TRBV28	.	TRBJ1-2	few	CASSLAGKGGYTF	TGTGCCAGCAGTTTGGCGGGAAAGGGGGGCTACACCTTC
TRBV7-8	.	TRBJ1-1	.	CASSRLLNTEAFF	TGTGCCAGCAGCCGCCTGTTGAACACTGAAGCTTTCTTT
TRBV5-1	.	TRBJ1-1	.	CASSAGPIATEAFF	TGCGCCAGCAGCGCGGGGCCCATTGCAACTGAAGCTTTCTTT
TRBV30	TRBD1	TRBJ2-6	few	CAWSRDRTTSGANVLTF	TGTGCCTGGAGTCGGGACAGGACGACTTCTGGGGCCAACGTCCTGACTTTC
TRBV5-1	.	TRBJ2-1	.	CASRNGPKDNEQFF	TGCGCCAGCCGCAATGGGCCCAAAGACAATGAGCAGTTCTTC
TRBV28	.	TRBJ1-3	.	CASSLYSGSGNTIYF	TGTGCCAGCAGTTTATACTCGGGATCTGGAAACACCATATATTTT
TRBV7-9	.	TRBJ1-2	once	CASSPPEANYGYTF	TGTGCCAGCAGCCCCCCGGAGGCCAACTATGGCTACACCTTC
TRBV6-5	TRBD1	TRBJ2-7	.	CASSTGTVLPYEQYF	TGTGCCAGCAGTACGGGGACAGTCTTACCCTACGAGCAGTACTTC
TRBV21-1	.	TRBJ2-1	.	CASSKGSKGTSGRWYNEQFF	TGTGCCAGCAGCAAAGGATCCAAAGGGACTAGCGGGAGGTGGTACAATGAGCAGTTCTTC
TRBV7-8	.	TRBJ2-5	.	CASSSLGQSKGETQYF	TGTGCCAGCAGCTCCCTCGGACAGTCGAAGGGAGAGACCCAGTACTTC
TRBV5-4	TRBD1	TRBJ1-2	.	CASSSAGTGIRYGYTF	TGTGCCAGCAGCTCAGCCGGGACAGGGATAAGGTATGGCTACACCTTC
TRBV5-4	TRBD1	TRBJ2-1	once	CASSNWKTGNNEQFF	TGTGCCAGCAGCAACTGGAAGACAGGGAACAATGAGCAGTTCTTC
TRBV15	TRBD1	TRBJ2-5	.	CATSRFGQGQETQYF	TGTGCCACCAGCAGGTTTGGACAGGGACAAGAGACCCAGTACTTC
TRBV7-2	.	TRBJ2-1	.	CASSQVGGFYNEQFF	TGTGCCAGCAGCCAAGTCGGCGGGTTCTACAATGAGCAGTTCTTC
TRBV10-1	TRBD2	TRBJ2-7	.	CASSGLAGETYEQYF	TGCGCCAGCTCAGGACTAGCGGGAGAAACCTACGAGCAGTACTTC
TRBV28	.	TRBJ1-4	few	CASSLNTLHEKLFF	TGTGCCAGCAGTTTAAACACCCTTCATGAAAAACTGTTTTTT
TRBV7-2	.	TRBJ1-1	few	CASSRSTGNTEAFF	TGTGCCAGCAGCCGCTCGACAGGGAACACTGAAGCTTTCTTT
TRBV3-1/TRBV3-2	TRBD2	TRBJ2-5	.	CASSHSPGTREETQYF	TGTGCCAGCAGCCATTCCCCCGGGACTAGAGAAGAGACCCAGTACTTC
TRBV18	TRBD1	TRBJ1-1	.	CASSLQGAQGAEAFF	TGTGCCAGCTCACTACAGGGAGCCCAGGGGGCTGAAGCTTTCTTT
TRBV4-1	TRBD1	TRBJ2-5	.	CASSPRTGGRETQYF	TGCGCCAGCAGCCCGAGGACAGGGGGAAGAGAGACCCAGTACTTC
TRBV5-1	.	TRBJ2-5	.	CASSPNTGGQETQYF	TGCGCCAGCAGCCCAAATACCGGGGGCCAAGAGACCCAGTACTTC
TRBV28	.	TRBJ2-6	.	CATHRGSGANVLTF	TGTGCCACCCACCGGGGGTCTGGGGCCAACGTCCTGACTTTC
TRBV6-5	.	TRBJ2-1	once	CASSYNPDNYNEQFF	TGTGCCAGCAGCTACAACCCCGACAACTACAATGAGCAGTTCTTC
TRBV28	TRBD1	TRBJ1-4	.	CASSLYRGAANEKLFF	TGTGCCAGCAGTTTATACAGGGGGGCTGCTAATGAAAAACTGTTTTTT
TRBV5-1	TRBD2	TRBJ2-3	.	CASRWVMASGSSTDTQYF	TGCGCCAGCCGGTGGGTTATGGCTAGCGGGAGTAGCACAGATACGCAGTATTTT
TRBV7-9	.	TRBJ1-3	.	CASSLGGGGNTIYF	TGTGCCAGCAGCTTAGGAGGGGGAGGAAACACCATATATTTT
TRBV11-2	TRBD1	TRBJ1-2	.	CASSSRTGEGYTF	TGTGCCAGCAGCTCCCGGACAGGAGAAGGCTACACCTTC
TRBV7-9	TRBD1	TRBJ1-1	.	CASSLRQGTEAFF	TGTGCCAGCAGCCTTCGACAGGGCACTGAAGCTTTCTTT
TRBV30	.	TRBJ1-2	.	CAWKAGLYGYTF	TGTGCCTGGAAGGCAGGGCTCTATGGCTACACCTTC
TRBV27	.	TRBJ1-1	few	CASRAAGGVTEAFF	TGTGCCAGCAGGGCCGCCGGGGGAGTCACTGAAGCTTTCTTT
TRBV27	.	TRBJ2-2	.	CASSLSGAGLNTGELFF	TGTGCCAGCAGTTTATCAGGGGCTGGGTTGAACACCGGGGAGCTGTTTTTT
TRBV5-4	.	TRBJ2-6	.	CASSFGGSFGANVLTF	TGTGCCAGCAGCTTTGGTGGTAGCTTTGGGGCCAACGTCCTGACTTTC
TRBV5-1	TRBD1	TRBJ2-3	.	CASSFGQAADTQYF	TGCGCCAGCAGCTTCGGACAGGCCGCAGATACGCAGTATTTT
TRBV29-1	.	TRBJ2-3	.	CSVEYIDTQYF	TGCAGCGTTGAATATATAGATACGCAGTATTTT
TRBV9	.	TRBJ1-3	few	CASNTGSGNTIYF	TGTGCCAGCAACACAGGCTCTGGAAACACCATATATTTT
TRBV7-2	TRBD2	TRBJ2-7	.	CASSLTGTSSYEQYF	TGTGCCAGCAGCTTAACCGGGACTAGCTCCTACGAGCAGTACTTC
TRBV9	.	TRBJ2-5	few	CASSVGGLGETQYF	TGTGCCAGCAGCGTAGGAGGGCTGGGGGAGACCCAGTACTTC
TRBV27	.	TRBJ2-2	.	CASSLQGNGELFF	TGTGCCAGCAGTTTACAGGGAAACGGGGAGCTGTTTTTT
TRBV6-1	.	TRBJ2-6	.	CASSAGTLGTVLTF	TGTGCCAGCAGCGCCGGGACACTCGGAACGGTCCTGACTTTC
TRBV30	.	TRBJ2-5	once	CASGQHQETQYF	TGTGCCTCCGGACAGCATCAAGAGACCCAGTACTTC
TRBV9	TRBD1	TRBJ1-4	once	CASSATQGGIEKLFF	TGTGCCAGCAGCGCGACACAGGGGGGGATTGAAAAACTGTTTTTT
TRBV9	TRBD1	TRBJ2-1	.	CASSNIQGRNEQFF	TGTGCCAGCAGTAACATACAGGGGCGCAATGAGCAGTTCTTC